What follows are 16 T cell receptor beta chains derived from one specimen sequenced in a study of post-analysis software for immune sequencing data (dated by TCRdb to the mid-2010s). Study-wide conclusions, independent of this receptor: Roughly 5 TRBV segments, including TRBV5-6, TRBV5-1 and TRBV20-1, were significantly more frequent in patients than controls.

These receptors' antigens are unknown. Receptors were amplified or captured by PCR. These reads were obtained on an Illumina HiSeq 2500. To reduce PCR and sequencing biases, unique molecular identifiers were incorporated into the TCR beta cDNA libraries. TCRdb trimmed public reads at Q25 via fastp, called clones via MiXCR and kept in-frame beta chains. When rows share a CDR3 protein, they turn into one entry using the most common DNA and genes. For this sample there are approximately 570,000 distinct CDR3 sequences; about 44% appear just once. The ten largest account for under 2% of the sample. Sequencing was performed on blood. These receptors all stem from a girl aged 5-17 years with multiple sclerosis.

The V gene is TRBV4-1, the J gene TRBJ2-1; D call uncertain. Germline V lookup: CDR1 MGHRA, CDR2 YSYEKL. This CDR3 spans 12 amino acids. V lost 5 bases to trimming and J lost 5 bases, with 7 bases between them. The CDR3 loop is CASSSQHNEQFF. The DNA for the CDR3 is TGCGCCAGCAGCTCTCAACACAATGAGCAGTTCTTC.

This clonotype was detected a few times. J is TRBJ1-2 and V is TRBV20-1, with 7 positions matching TRBD1. CDR3 length equals 15 residues. Per germline, CDR1 DFQATT and CDR2 SNEGSKA (reference sequence). Trimming cost V 4 bases and J 4 bases; bases outside gene matches: 12. CDR3 nucleotide sequence: TGCAGTGCTACCGAGGGAGGGGGCGACGGCTATGGCTACACCTTC. Translated: CSATEGGGDGYGYTF.

This clonotype was counted a few times. The chain uses TRBV3-1 and TRBJ2-7; unclear D gene. The germline V gene encodes CDR1 LGHDT and CDR2 YNNKEL (reference sequence). The length of the CDR3 is 12 residues. V was shortened by 4 bases and J by 2 bases, with 6 bases between the two germline ends. The CDR3, as DNA: TGTGCCAGCAGCCGCTACCCCTACGAGCAGTACTTC. Translation gives CASSRYPYEQYF.

This clonotype has only a few counts. The CDR3 spells CASSQNLGPSPLYF. The CDR3 DNA reads as TGCGCCAGCAGCCAGAATCTAGGACCGTCCCCCCTGTACTTC. The chain recombines TRBV4-1 with TRBJ2-7; D ambiguous. The V and J ends lost 3 bases and 12 bases respectively, with 21 bases between them. The CDR3 spans 14 residues. Germline-derived CDR1 and CDR2 are MGHRA and YSYEKL.

The chain recombines TRBV6-4 with TRBJ2-2; tentative D call: TRBD2 (5 bases). CDR1 is MRHNA and CDR2 is SNTAGT in the germline V gene. This CDR3 has 16 amino acids. V shed 0 bases and J shed 1 base, with 9 bases lying between them. The CDR3 region is CASSDSQRLNTGELFF. The CDR3 DNA follows: TGTGCCAGCAGTGACTCCCAGCGGTTGAACACCGGGGAGCTGTTTTTT.

The chain links TRBV12-3 or TRBV12-4 to TRBJ2-7; no firm D call. There are 14 residues in the CDR3. Trimming shortened V by 6 bases and J by 2 bases, and 14 bases separated the two germline ends. This CDR3 is CASSELGRAYEQYF. The DNA for the CDR3 is TGTGCCAGCAGCGAATTAGGACGGGCCTACGAGCAGTACTTC.

The V call is TRBV10-2, the J call TRBJ2-1; TRBD2 is a possible D gene (6 bases). The CDR3 contains 14 residues. Germline CDR1 reads WSHSY; CDR2 reads SAAADI. V lost 7 bases and J 1 base, leaving 11 bases between the germline ends. The CDR3 DNA reads TGCGCCAGCAAGATGGGACTTTCCTACAATGAGCAGTTCTTC. This gives the protein CASKMGLSYNEQFF.

In this sample, this clonotype turned up a few times. The rearrangement joins TRBV20-1 to TRBJ2-7, with D unresolved. V dropped 6 bases and J dropped 3 bases, with 6 bases sitting between them. Looked up from germline, CDR1 is DFQATT and CDR2 is SNEGSKA (reference sequence). The CDR3 runs to 10 residues. The CDR3 DNA sequence: TGCAGTGCGGTTAGCTACGAGCAGTACTTC. This translates into CSAVSYEQYF.

This clonotype was counted at least ten times. This chain links TRBV29-1 with TRBJ2-1, with D possibly matching TRBD2 (7 bases). V gave up 0 bases and J gave up 1 base, with 10 bases separating them. The germline V gene has CDR1 SQVTM and CDR2 ANQGSEA. CDR3 length: 15 amino acids. CDR3 protein: CSVEEQGGSYNEQFF. The CDR3 region has the DNA TGCAGCGTTGAAGAACAGGGAGGGTCCTACAATGAGCAGTTCTTC.

The sample holds many counts of this clonotype. The chain uses TRBV12-3 or TRBV12-4 and TRBJ2-7; perhaps D is TRBD1 or TRBD2 (5 bases each). V was pared by 5 bases and J by 6 bases, with 17 bases between. The CDR3 spans 14 residues. The DNA for the CDR3 is TGTGCCAGCAGTCCAGGGACGTTCGGGACCGAGCAGTACTTC. Translation gives CASSPGTFGTEQYF.

Here the CDR3 DNA reads TGCAGCGTTGAACCCGGGGGACAAGAGACCCAGTACTTC. It is translated as CSVEPGGQETQYF. This chain connects TRBV29-1 to TRBJ2-5, with a tentative D call TRBD2 (6 bases). The V end lost 2 bases, the J end lost 2 bases, and 9 bases lay between the germline ends. CDR3 length: 13 amino acids. CDR1 and CDR2 (germline): SQVTM, ANQGSEA.

The chain couples TRBV6-6 to TRBJ2-1, with 7 bases that match TRBD2. Germline loops: CDR1 MNHNY, CDR2 SVGAGI (reference sequence). This CDR3 has 15 residues. Trimming cost V 3 bases and J 3 bases; bases outside gene matches: 5. CDR3 sequence reads: CASSYGGGIYNEQFF. CDR3 coding DNA: TGTGCCAGCAGTTATGGGGGGGGGATCTACAATGAGCAGTTCTTC.

J is TRBJ2-3 and V is TRBV5-1; 7 bases are a match to TRBD2. This CDR3 contains 16 residues. The V gene end was trimmed by 6 bases and the J gene end by 2 bases; junction bases not matched to a gene: 12. Germline-derived CDR1 and CDR2 are SGHRS and YFSETQ. The CDR3 DNA sequence: TGCGCCAGCAAACAACGGGGGGACGCCTCCACAGATACGCAGTATTTT. It codes for CASKQRGDASTDTQYF.

V gene TRBV5-1 combines with J gene TRBJ2-7, with TRBD1 matching 10 bases. There are 14 residues in the CDR3. V lost 4 bases and J lost 3; bases outside the gene matches: 4. The germline V gene has CDR1 SGHRS and CDR2 YFSETQ. CDR3 nucleotide sequence: TGCGCCAGCAGCACGTGGGACAGGGGCTACGAGCAGTACTTC. This gives the protein CASSTWDRGYEQYF.

J is TRBJ2-1 and V is TRBV3-1; 7 bases fit TRBD2. The CDR3 has 14 amino acids. Germline CDR1 LGHDT, CDR2 YNNKEL (reference sequence). J lost 1 base, V lost 4 bases, and 1 base had no gene match. CDR3 nucleotide sequence: TGTGCCAGCAGCCGACTAGCTTCCTACAATGAGCAGTTCTTC. It encodes CASSRLASYNEQFF.

The rearrangement joins TRBV3-1 to TRBJ2-7; tentative D call: TRBD2 (5 bases). TRBJ2-5 matches the DNA end more closely, so the J call is doubtful. The CDR3 has 13 amino acids. In germline, CDR1 is LGHDT, CDR2 YNNKEL (reference sequence). This CDR3 reads CASSRGLRETQYF. CDR3 DNA sequence: TGTGCCAGCAGCCGTGGACTGCGGGAGACCCAGTACTTC.